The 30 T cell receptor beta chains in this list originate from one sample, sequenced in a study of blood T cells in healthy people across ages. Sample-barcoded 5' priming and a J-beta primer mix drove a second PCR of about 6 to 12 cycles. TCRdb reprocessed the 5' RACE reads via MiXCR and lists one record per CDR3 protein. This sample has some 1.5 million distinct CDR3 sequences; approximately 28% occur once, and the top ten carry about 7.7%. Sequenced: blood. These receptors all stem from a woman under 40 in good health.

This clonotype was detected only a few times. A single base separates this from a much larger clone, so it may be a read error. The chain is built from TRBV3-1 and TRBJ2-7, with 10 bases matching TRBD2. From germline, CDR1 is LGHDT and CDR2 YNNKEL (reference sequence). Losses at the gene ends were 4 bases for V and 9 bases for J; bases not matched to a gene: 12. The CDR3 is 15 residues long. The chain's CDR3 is CASSPLAGAGGVQYF. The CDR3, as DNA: TGTGCCAGCAGCCCCCTAGCGGGGGCAGGTGGAGTGCAGTACTTC.

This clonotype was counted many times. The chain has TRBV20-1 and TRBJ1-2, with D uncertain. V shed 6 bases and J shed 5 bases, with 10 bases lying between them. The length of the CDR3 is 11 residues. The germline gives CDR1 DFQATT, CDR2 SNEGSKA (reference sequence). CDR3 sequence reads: CSATRGYGYTF. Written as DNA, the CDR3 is TGCAGTGCCACCCGAGGGTATGGCTACACCTTC.

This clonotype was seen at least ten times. The CDR3 sequence: CASSLRSRADEQYF. CDR3 DNA: TGCGCCAGCAGCTTAAGGTCCAGGGCGGACGAGCAGTACTTC. The genes are TRBV5-1 and TRBJ2-7; D might be TRBD1 (5 bases). CDR3 size: 14 residues. CDR1 and CDR2 from the germline V gene are SGHRS and YFSETQ. Trimming pared 2 bases from V and 5 bases from J, leaving 14 bases between.

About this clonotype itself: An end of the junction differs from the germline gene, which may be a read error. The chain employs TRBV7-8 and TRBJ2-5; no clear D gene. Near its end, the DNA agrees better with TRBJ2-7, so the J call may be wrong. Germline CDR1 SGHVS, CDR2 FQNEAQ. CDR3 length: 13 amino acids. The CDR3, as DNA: TGTGCCGGCAGCTTAGCCACCGTCTACGAGCAGTACTTC. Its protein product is CAGSLATVYEQYF.

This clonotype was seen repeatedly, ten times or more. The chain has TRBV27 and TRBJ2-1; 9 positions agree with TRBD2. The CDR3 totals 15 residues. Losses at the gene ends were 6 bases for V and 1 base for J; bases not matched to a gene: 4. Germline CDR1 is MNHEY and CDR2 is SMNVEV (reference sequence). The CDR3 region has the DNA TGTGCCAGCAGCAAGGCGGGGGGGTCCTACAATGAGCAGTTCTTC. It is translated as CASSKAGGSYNEQFF.

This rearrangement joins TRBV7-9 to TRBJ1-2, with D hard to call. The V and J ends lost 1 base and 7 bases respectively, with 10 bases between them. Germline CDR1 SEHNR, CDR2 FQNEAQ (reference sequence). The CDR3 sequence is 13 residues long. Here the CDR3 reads CASSLEATAGYTF. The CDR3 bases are TGTGCCAGCAGCTTAGAGGCCACGGCTGGCTACACCTTC.

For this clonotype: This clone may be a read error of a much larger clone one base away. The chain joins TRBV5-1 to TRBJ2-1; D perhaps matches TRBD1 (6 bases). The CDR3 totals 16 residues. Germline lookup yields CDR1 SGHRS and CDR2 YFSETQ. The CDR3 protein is CASSLEGQPSYNGQFF. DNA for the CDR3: TGCGCCAGCAGCTTGGAGGGACAACCCTCCTACAATGGGCAGTTCTTC.

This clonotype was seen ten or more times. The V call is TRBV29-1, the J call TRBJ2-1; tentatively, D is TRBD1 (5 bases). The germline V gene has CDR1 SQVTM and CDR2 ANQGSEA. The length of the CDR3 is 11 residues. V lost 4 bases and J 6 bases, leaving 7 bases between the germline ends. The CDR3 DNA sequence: TGCAGCGTTGTCAGGGTCAATGAGCAGTTCTTC. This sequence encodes CSVVRVNEQFF.

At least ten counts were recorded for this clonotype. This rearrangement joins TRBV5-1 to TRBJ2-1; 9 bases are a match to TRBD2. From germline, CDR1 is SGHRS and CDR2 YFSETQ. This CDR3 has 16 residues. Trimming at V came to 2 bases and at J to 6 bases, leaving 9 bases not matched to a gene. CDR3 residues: CASSFSGTSNSNEQFF. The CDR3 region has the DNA TGCGCCAGCAGCTTCTCCGGGACTAGCAATAGCAATGAGCAGTTCTTC.

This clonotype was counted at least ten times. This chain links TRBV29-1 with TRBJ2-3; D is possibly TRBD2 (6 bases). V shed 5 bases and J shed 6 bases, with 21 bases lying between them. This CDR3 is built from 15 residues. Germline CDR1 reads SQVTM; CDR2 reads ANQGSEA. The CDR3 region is CSVPKGLPGVDTQYF. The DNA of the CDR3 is TGCAGCGTTCCCAAGGGACTCCCTGGGGTGGATACGCAGTATTTT.

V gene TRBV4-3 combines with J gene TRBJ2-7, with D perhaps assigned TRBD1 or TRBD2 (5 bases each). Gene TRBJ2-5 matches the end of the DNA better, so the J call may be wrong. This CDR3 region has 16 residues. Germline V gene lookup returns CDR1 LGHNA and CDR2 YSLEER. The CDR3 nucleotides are TGCGCCAGCGGCCGAACCTACGGGGCTCCCAGGGAGACCCAGTACTTC. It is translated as CASGRTYGAPRETQYF.

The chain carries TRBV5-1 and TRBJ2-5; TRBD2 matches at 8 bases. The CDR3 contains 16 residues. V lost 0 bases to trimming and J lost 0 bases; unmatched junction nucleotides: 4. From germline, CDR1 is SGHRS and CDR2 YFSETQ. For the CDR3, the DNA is TGCGCCAGCAGCTTGGGACTAGCGCCGTACCAAGAGACCCAGTACTTC. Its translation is CASSLGLAPYQETQYF.

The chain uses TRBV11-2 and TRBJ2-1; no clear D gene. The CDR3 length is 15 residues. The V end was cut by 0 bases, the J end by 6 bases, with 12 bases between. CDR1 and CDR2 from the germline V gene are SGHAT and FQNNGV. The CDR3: CASSLDLFPVNEQFF. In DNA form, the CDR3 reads TGTGCCAGCAGCTTAGATCTCTTTCCCGTCAATGAGCAGTTCTTC.

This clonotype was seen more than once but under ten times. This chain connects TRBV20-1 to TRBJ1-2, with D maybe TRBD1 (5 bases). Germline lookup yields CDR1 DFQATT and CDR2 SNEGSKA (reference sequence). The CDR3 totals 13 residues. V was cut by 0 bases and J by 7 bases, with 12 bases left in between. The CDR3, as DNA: TGCAGTGCTAGAGATATGGCAGGGCTTGGCTACACCTTC. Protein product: CSARDMAGLGYTF.

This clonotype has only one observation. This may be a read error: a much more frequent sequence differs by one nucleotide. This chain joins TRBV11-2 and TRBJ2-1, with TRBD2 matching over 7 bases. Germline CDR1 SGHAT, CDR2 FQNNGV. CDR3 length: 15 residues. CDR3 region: CANSPASGVYNEQFF. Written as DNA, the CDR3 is TGTGCCAACAGCCCTGCTAGCGGCGTCTACAATGAGCAGTTCTTC.

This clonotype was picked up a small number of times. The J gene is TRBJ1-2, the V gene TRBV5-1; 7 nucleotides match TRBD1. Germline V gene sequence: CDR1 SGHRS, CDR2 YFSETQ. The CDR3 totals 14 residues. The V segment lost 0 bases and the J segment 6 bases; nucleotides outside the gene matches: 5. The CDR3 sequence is CASSLDRGVNGYTF. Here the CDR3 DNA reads TGCGCCAGCAGCTTGGACAGGGGAGTCAATGGCTACACCTTC.

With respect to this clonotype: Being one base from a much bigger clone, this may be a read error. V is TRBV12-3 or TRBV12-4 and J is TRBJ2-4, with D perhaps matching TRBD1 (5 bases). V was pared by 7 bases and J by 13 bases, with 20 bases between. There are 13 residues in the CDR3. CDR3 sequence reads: CASILQGRGEQYF. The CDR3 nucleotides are TGTGCCAGCATCCTCCAGGGTAGAGGTGAGCAGTACTTC.

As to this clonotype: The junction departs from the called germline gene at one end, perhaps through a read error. CDR3 in amino acids: CVSSRVRQGINGYTF. CDR3 nucleotides: TGTGTCAGCAGTCGGGTGAGGCAGGGGATAAATGGCTACACCTTC. The V call is TRBV6-6, the J call TRBJ1-2; a weak D match, TRBD1 (6 bases). The CDR3 runs 15 residues. CDR1 and CDR2 (germline): MNHNY, SVGAGI (reference sequence).

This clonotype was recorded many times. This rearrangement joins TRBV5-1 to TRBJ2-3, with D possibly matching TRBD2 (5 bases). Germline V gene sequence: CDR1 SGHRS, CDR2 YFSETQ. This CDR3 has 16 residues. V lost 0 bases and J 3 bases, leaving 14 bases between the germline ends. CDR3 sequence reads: CASSLESGLGTDTQYF. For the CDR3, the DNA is TGCGCCAGCAGCTTGGAATCTGGACTGGGGACAGATACGCAGTATTTT.

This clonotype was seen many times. The CDR3 nucleotides are TGTGCCAGCAGTTACCCGGACAGGGACCACGAGCAGTACTTC. The encoded protein is CASSYPDRDHEQYF. The chain joins TRBV6-5 to TRBJ2-7; 8 bases are a match to TRBD1. CDR1 and CDR2 from the germline V gene are MNHEY and SVGAGI. The V gene end was trimmed by 2 bases and the J gene end by 5 bases; junction bases not matched to a gene: 5. The CDR3 has 14 amino acids.

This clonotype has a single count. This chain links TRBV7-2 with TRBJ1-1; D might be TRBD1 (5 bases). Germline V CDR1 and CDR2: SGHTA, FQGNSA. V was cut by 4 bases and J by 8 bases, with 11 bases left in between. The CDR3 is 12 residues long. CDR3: CASSYIREEAFF. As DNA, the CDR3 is TGTGCCAGCAGCTATATCAGGGAGGAAGCTTTCTTT.

The CDR3 here is CSARPQGEWSEAFF. CDR3 sequence (DNA): TGCAGTGCTAGACCTCAAGGCGAGTGGTCTGAAGCTTTCTTT. The gene calls are TRBV20-1 and TRBJ1-1; D uncertain. The CDR3 runs 14 residues. Germline V gives CDR1 DFQATT, CDR2 SNEGSKA (reference sequence). V lost 2 bases and J lost 6, with 16 bases in between.

CDR3 DNA sequence: TGTGCCACCTGGGATCAGCCCCAGCATTTT. Its protein product is CATWDQPQHF. This chain joins TRBV24-1 and TRBJ1-5; D is ambiguous. The V and J ends lost 9 bases and 5 bases respectively, with 4 bases between them. This CDR3 has 10 residues. Germline CDR1 and CDR2: KGHDR and SFDVKD.

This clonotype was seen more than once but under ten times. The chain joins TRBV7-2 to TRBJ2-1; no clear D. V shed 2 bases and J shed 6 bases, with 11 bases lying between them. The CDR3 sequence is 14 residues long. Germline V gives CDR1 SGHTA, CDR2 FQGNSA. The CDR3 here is CASSLRVVSNEQFF. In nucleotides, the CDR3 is TGTGCCAGCAGCTTAAGGGTAGTCTCCAATGAGCAGTTCTTC.

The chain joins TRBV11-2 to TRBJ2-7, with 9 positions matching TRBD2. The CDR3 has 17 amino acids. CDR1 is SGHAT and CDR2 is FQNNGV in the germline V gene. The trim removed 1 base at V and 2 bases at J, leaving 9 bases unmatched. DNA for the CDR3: TGTGCCAGCAGCTTAGCAGCGGGAGGCCGGTCTGCCTACGAGCAGTACTTC. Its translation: CASSLAAGGRSAYEQYF.

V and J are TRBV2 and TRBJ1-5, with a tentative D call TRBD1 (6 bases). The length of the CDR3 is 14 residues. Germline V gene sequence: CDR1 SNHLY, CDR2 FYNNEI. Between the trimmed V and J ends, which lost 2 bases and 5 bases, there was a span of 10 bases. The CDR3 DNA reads TGTGCCAGCAGTGAACAGGGGCTTGATCAGCCCCAGCATTTT. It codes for CASSEQGLDQPQHF.

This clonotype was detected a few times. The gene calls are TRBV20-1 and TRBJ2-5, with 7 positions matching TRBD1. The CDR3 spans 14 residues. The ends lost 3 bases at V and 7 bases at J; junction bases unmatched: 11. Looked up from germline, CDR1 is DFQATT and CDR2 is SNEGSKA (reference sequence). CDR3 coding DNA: TGCAGTGCTAGTCCCGGGACAGCTCGCGGGACCCAGTACTTC. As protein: CSASPGTARGTQYF.

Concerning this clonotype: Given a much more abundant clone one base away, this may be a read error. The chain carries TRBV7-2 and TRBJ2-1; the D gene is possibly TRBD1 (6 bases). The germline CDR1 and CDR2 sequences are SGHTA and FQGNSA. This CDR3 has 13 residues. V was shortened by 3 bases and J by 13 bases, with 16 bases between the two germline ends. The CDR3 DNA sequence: TGTGCCAGCAGCTTGAACAGGGTAAACATTCAGTTCTTC. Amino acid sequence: CASSLNRVNIQFF.

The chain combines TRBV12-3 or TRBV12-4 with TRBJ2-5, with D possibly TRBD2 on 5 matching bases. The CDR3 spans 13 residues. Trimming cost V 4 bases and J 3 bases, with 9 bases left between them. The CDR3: CASSYQEEETQYF. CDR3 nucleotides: TGTGCCAGCAGTTATCAGGAGGAAGAGACCCAGTACTTC.

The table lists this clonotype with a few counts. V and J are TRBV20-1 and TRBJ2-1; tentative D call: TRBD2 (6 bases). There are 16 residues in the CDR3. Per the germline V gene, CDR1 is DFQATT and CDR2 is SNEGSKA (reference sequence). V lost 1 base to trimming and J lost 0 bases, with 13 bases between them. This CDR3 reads CSARARRGVSYNEQFF. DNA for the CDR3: TGCAGTGCTAGAGCTCGGCGCGGGGTCTCCTACAATGAGCAGTTCTTC.